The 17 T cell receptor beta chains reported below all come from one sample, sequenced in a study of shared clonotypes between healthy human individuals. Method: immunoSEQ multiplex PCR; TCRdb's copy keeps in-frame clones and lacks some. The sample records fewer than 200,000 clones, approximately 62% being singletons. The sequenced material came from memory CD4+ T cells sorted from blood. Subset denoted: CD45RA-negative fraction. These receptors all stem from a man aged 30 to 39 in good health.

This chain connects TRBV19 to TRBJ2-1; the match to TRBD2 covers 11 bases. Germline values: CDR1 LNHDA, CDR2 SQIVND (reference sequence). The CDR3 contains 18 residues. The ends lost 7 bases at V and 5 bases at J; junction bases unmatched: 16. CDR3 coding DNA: TGTGCCAGTACCAGGCTAGCCCCGGGACTAGCGGTTAACAATGAGCAGTTCTTC. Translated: CASTRLAPGLAVNNEQFF.

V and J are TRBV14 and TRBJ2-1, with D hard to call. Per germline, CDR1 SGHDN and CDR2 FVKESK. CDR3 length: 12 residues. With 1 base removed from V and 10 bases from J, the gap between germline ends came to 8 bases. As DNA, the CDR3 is TGTGCCAGCAGCCAAGGAGCATGGGAGCAGTTCTTC. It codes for CASSQGAWEQFF.

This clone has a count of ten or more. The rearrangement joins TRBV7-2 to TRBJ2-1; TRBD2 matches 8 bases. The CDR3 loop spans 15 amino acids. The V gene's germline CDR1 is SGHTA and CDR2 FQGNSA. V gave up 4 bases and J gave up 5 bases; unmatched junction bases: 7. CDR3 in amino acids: CASSSTGGHNNEQFF. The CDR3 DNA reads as TGTGCCAGCAGCTCAACGGGAGGGCATAACAATGAGCAGTTCTTC.

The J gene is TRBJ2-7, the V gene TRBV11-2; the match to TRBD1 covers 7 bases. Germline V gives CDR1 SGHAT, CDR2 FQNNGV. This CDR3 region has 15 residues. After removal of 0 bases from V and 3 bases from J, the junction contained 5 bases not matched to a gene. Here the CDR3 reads CASSLEGGSLYEQYF. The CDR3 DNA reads TGTGCCAGCAGCTTAGAAGGGGGCAGCCTCTACGAGCAGTACTTC. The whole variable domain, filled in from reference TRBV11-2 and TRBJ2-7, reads EAGVAQSPRYKIIEKRQSVAFWCNPISGHATLYWYQQILGQGPKLLIQFQNNGVVDDSQLPKDRFSAERLKGVDSTLKIQPAKLEDSAVYLCASSLEGGSLYEQYFGPGTRLTVT.

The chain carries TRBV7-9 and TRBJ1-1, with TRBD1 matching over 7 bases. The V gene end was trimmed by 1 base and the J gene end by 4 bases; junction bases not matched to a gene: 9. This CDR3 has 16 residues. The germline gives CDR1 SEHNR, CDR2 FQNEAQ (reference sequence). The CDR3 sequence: CASSLGRQGGFTEAFF. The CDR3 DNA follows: TGTGCCAGCAGCTTAGGCCGACAGGGCGGGTTCACTGAAGCTTTCTTT.

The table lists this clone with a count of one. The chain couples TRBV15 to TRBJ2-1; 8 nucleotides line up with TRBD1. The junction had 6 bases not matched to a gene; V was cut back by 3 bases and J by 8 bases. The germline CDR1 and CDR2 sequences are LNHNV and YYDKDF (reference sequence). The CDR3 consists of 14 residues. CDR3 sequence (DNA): TGTGCCACCAGCAGCTCGACAGGGGTCTATGAGCAGTTCTTC. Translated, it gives CATSSSTGVYEQFF.

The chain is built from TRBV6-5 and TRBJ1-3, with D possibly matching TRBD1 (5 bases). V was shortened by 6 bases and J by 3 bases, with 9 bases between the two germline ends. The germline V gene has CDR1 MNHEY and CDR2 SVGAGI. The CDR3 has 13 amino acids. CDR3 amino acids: CASRTVNGNTIYF. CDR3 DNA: TGTGCCAGCAGGACAGTGAATGGAAACACCATATATTTT.

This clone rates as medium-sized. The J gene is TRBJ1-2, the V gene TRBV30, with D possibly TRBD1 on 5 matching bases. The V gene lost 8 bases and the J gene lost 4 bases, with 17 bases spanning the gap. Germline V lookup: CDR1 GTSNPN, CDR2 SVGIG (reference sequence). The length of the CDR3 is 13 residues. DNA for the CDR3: TGTGCCCGACAGCAGGGAGATAGCTATGGCTACACCTTC. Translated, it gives CARQQGDSYGYTF.

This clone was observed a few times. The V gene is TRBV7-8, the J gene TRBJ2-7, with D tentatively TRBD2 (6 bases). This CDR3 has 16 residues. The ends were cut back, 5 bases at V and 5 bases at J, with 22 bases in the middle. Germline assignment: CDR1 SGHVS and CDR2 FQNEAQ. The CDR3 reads CASSRRGWRTADEQYF. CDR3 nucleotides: TGTGCCAGCAGCCGCCGGGGGTGGAGAACCGCGGACGAGCAGTACTTC.

CDR3 amino acids: CASSEGGGLAFF. CDR3 DNA sequence: TGTGCCAGCAGTGAAGGCGGGGGATTAGCTTTCTTT. The rearrangement links TRBV6-1 to TRBJ1-1; maybe TRBD1 (5 bases). There are 12 residues in the CDR3. The V gene lost 1 base and the J gene lost 10 bases, with 10 bases spanning the gap. In germline, CDR1 is MNHNS, CDR2 SASEGT.

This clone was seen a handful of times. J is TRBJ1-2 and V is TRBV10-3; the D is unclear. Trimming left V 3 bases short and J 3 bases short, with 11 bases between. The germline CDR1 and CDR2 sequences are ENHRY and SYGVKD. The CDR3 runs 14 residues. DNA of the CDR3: TGTGCCATCAGTGAAGAGCCTGACCACTATGGCTACACCTTC. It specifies CAISEEPDHYGYTF.

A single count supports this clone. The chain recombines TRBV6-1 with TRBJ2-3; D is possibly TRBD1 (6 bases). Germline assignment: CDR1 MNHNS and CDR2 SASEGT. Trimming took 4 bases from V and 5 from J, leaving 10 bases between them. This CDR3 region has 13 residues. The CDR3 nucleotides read TGTGCCAGCAGTGTCGAGACAGGAGATACGCAGTATTTT. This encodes CASSVETGDTQYF.

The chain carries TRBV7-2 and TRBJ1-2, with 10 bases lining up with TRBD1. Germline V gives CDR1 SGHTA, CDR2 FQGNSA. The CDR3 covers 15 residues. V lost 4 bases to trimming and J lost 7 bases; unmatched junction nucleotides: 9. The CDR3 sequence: CASSSTAGQGVGYTF. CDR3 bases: TGTGCCAGCAGCTCGACCGCTGGACAGGGGGTTGGCTACACCTTC.

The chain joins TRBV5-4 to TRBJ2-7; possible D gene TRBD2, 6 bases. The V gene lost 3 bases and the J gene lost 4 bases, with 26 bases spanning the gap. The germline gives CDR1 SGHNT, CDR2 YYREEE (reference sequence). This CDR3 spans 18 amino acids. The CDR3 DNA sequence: TGTGCCAGCAGCTCGGGGCCTACGAGACTAGTTGGTAGGTACGAGCAGTACTTC. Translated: CASSSGPTRLVGRYEQYF.

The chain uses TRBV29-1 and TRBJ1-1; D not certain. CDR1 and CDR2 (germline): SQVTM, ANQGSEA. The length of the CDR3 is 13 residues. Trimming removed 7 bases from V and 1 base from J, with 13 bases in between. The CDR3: CSALVKQNTEAFF. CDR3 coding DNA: TGCAGCGCTCTAGTCAAGCAGAACACTGAAGCTTTCTTT. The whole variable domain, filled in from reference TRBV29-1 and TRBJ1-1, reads SAVISQKPSRDICQRGTSLTIQCQVDSQVTMMFWYRQQPGQSLTLIATANQGSEATYESGFVIDKFPISRPNLTFSTLTVSNMSPEDSSIYLCSALVKQNTEAFFGQGTRLTVV.

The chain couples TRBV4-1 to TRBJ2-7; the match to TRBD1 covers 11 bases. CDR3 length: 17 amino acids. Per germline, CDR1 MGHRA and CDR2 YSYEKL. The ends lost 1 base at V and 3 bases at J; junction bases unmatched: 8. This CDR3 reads CASSQGGGTGGFYEQYF. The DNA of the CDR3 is TGCGCCAGCAGCCAAGGGGGAGGGACAGGGGGGTTCTACGAGCAGTACTTC.

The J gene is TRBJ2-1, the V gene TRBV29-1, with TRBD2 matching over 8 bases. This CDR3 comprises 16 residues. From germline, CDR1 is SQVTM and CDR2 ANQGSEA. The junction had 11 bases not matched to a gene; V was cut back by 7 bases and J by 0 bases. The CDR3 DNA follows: TGCAGCGCCGCAGATCCAGCGGGAGCCTCCTACAATGAGCAGTTCTTC. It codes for CSAADPAGASYNEQFF.